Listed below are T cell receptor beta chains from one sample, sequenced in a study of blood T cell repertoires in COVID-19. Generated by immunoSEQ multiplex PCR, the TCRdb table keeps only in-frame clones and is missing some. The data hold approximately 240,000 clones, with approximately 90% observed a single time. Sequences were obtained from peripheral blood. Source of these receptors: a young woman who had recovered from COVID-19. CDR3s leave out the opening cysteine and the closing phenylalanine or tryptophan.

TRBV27,ASSLLGSGGSYEQY
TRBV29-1,SVTVDRTYGYT
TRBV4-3,ASSQAMREGHNEQY
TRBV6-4,ASSTYTNTEAF
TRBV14,ASSHSQYEQY
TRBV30,AWSSGYSNQPQH
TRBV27,ASRRQGAQEKLF
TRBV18,ASSPAGRVGEAF
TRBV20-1,SASTGGPQDTEAF
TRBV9,ASSQTGTFYNEQF
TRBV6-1,ASSELSGGTGELF
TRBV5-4,ASTIGQGITEAF
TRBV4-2,ASSSDRDFQPQH
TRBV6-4,ASSERDSYTDTQY
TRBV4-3,ASSHSVERTDEQF
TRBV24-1,ATSEARLRAGGRLDEQF
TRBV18,ASSPLLDTDEAF
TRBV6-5,ASRGTSGAGELF
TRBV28,ASSLTARTYEQY
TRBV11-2,ASSLWGREQY
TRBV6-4,ASTEEDPQRDSPLH
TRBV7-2,ASSFNSGIQETQY
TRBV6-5,ASSRGTGRTGELF
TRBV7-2,ASSRRQGALMEQY
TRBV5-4,ASSYNSDTQY
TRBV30,AWSVLFRDHRGETQY
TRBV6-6,ASSSSGPYEAF
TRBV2,ASSRGTSSTDTQY